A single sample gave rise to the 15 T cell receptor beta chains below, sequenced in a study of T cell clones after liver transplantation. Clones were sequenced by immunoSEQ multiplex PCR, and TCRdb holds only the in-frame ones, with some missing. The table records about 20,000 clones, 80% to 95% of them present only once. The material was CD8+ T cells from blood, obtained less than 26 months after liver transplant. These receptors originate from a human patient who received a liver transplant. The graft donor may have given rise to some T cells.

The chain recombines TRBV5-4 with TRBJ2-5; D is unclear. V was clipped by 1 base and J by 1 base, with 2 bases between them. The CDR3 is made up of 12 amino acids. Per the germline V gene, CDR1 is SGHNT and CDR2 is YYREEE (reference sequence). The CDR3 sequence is CASSLLQETQYF. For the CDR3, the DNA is TGTGCCAGCAGCTTGCTCCAAGAGACCCAGTACTTC. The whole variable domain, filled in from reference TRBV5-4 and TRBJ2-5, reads ETGVTQSPTHLIKTRGQQVTLRCSSQSGHNTVSWYQQALGQGPQFIFQYYREEENGRGNFPPRFSGLQFPNYSSELNVNALELDDSALYLCASSLLQETQYFGPGTRLLVL.

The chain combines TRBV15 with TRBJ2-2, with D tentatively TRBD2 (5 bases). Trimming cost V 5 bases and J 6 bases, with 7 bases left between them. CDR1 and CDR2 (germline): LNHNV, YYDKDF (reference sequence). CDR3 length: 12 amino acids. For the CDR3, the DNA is TGTGCCACCAGCTCCGGGGCCGGGGAGCTGTTTTTT. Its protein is CATSSGAGELFF. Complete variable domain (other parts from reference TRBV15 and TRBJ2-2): DAMVIQNPRYQVTQFGKPVTLSCSQTLNHNVMYWYQQKSSQAPKLLFHYYDKDFNNEADTPDNFQSRRPNTSFCFLDIRSPGLGDTAMYLCATSSGAGELFFGEGSRLTVL.

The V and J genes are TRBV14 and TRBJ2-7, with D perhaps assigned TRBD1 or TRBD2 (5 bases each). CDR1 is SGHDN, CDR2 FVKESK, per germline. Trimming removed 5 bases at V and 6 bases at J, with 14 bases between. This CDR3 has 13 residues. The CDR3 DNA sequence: TGTGCCAGCAGCTGGGACCCCCGGGGCGAGCAGTACTTC. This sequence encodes CASSWDPRGEQYF.

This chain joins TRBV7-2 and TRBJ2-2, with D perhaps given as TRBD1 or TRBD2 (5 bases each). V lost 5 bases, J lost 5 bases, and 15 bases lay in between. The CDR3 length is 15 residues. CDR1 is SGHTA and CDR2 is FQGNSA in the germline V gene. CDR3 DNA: TGTGCCAGCAGCCTTACTAGGGGTCCTACCGGGGAGCTGTTTTTT. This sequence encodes CASSLTRGPTGELFF.

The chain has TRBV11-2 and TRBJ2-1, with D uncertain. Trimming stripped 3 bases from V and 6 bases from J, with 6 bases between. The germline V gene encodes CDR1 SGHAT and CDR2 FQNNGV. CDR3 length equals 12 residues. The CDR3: CASSFGSNEQFF. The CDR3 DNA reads TGTGCCAGCAGCTTTGGATCCAATGAGCAGTTCTTC.

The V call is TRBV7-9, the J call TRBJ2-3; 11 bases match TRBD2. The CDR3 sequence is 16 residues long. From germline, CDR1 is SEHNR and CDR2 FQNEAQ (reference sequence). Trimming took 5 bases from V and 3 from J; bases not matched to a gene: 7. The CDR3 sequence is CASSTGLAGDTDTQYF. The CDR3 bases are TGTGCCAGCAGCACCGGACTAGCGGGTGATACAGATACGCAGTATTTT. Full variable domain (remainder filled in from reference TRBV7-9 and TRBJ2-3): DTGVSQNPRHKITKRGQNVTFRCDPISEHNRLYWYRQTLGQGPEFLTYFQNEAQLEKSRLLSDRFSAERPKGSFSTLEIQRTEQGDSAMYLCASSTGLAGDTDTQYFGPGTRLTVL.

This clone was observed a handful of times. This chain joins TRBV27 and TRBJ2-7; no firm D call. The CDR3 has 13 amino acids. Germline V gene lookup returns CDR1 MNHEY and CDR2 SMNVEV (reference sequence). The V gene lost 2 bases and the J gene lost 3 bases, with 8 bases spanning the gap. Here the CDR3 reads CASSLKTGYEQYF. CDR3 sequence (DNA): TGTGCCAGCAGTTTAAAAACGGGCTACGAGCAGTACTTC.

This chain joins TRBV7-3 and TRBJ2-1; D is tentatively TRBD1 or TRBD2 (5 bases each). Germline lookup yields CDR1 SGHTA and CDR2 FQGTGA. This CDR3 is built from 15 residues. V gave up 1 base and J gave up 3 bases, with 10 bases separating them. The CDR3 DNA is TGTGCCAGCAGCTTAAGGGACGCACACTACAATGAGCAGTTCTTC. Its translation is CASSLRDAHYNEQFF.

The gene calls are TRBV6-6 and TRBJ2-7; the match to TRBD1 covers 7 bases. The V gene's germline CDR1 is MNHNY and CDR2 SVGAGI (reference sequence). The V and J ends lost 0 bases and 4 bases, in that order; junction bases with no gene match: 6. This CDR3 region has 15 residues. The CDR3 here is CASSYSGTAGYEQYF. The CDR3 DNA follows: TGTGCCAGCAGTTACTCTGGGACAGCAGGATACGAGCAGTACTTC.

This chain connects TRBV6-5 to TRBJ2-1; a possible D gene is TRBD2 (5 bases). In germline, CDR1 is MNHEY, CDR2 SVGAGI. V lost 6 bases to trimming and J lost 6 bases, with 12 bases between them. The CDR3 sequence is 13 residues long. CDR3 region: CASRMEAGNEQFF. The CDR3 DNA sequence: TGTGCCAGCAGGATGGAGGCGGGCAATGAGCAGTTCTTC.

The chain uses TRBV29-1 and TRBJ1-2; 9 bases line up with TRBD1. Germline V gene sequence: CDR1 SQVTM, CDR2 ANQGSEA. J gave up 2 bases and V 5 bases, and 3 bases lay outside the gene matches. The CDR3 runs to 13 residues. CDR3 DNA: TGCAGCGTTAGGACAGGGGTAAACTATGGCTACACCTTC. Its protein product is CSVRTGVNYGYTF. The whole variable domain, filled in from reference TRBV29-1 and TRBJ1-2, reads SAVISQKPSRDICQRGTSLTIQCQVDSQVTMMFWYRQQPGQSLTLIATANQGSEATYESGFVIDKFPISRPNLTFSTLTVSNMSPEDSSIYLCSVRTGVNYGYTFGSGTRLTVV.

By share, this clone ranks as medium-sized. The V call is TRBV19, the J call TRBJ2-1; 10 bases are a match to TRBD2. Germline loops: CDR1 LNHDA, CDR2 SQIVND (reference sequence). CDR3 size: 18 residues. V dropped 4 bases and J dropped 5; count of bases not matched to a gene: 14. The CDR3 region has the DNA TGTGCCAGTAGTACCTCCTTCTTTAGCGGGAGGATCAACAATGAGCAGTTCTTC. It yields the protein CASSTSFFSGRINNEQFF.

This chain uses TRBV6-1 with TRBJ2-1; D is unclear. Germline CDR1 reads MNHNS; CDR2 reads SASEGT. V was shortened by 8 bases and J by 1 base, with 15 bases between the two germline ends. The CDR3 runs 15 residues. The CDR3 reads CASHPWVDSYNEQFF. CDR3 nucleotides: TGTGCCAGCCACCCCTGGGTAGATTCCTACAATGAGCAGTTCTTC.

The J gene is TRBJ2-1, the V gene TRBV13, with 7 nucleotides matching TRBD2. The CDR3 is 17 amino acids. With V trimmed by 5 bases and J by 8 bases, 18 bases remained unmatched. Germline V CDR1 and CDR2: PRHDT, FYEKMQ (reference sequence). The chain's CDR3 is CASSPPLAEPYWDEQFF. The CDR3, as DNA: TGTGCCAGCAGCCCACCGCTAGCGGAGCCCTATTGGGATGAGCAGTTCTTC.

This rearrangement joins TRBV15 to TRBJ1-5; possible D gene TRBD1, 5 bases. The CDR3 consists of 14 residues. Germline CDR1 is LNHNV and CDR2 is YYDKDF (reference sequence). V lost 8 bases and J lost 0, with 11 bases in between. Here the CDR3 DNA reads TGTGCCACCCGCCGGGACCGTAGCAATCAGCCCCAGCATTTT. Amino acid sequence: CATRRDRSNQPQHF.